These 22 T cell receptor beta chains came from one sample sequenced in a study of T-cell reconstitution after alpha-beta-depleted transplantation in children. Molecular barcoding with unique molecular identifiers was used for the TCRbeta library. TCRdb re-called the PCR reads through MiXCR, storing one row per CDR3 protein. The sample shows about 370,000 distinct CDR3 sequences, just over 20% of them seen only once. The sample in question was PBMCs from the stem cell graft donor, obtained from the stem cell graft. The receptors derive from a human donor who donated a stem cell graft to a child with acute myeloid leukemia.

J is TRBJ2-3 and V is TRBV6-5; TRBD2 aligns across 14 bases. Looked up from germline, CDR1 is MNHEY and CDR2 is SVGAGI. With V trimmed by 2 bases and J by 4 bases, 8 bases remained unmatched. This CDR3 has 18 residues. The CDR3, as DNA: TGTGCCAGCAGTTACACAACCGGGACTAGCGGGAGTGCAGATACGCAGTATTTT. As protein: CASSYTTGTSGSADTQYF.

This clonotype has at least ten counts. This chain joins TRBV29-1 and TRBJ2-7; the match to TRBD2 covers 10 bases. This CDR3 comprises 14 residues. V was clipped by 5 bases and J by 4 bases; unmatched bases: 8. The V gene's germline CDR1 is SQVTM and CDR2 ANQGSEA. In DNA, the CDR3 is TGCAGCGTTAAAGGACTAGCGGAGGGGTACGAGCAGTACTTC. This encodes CSVKGLAEGYEQYF.

This clonotype was seen only a few times. The rearrangement joins TRBV28 to TRBJ1-2; D might be TRBD1 (5 bases). Looked up from germline, CDR1 is MDHEN and CDR2 is SYDVKM. The CDR3 is 15 residues long. Trimming shortened V by 7 bases and J by 2 bases, and 17 bases separated the two germline ends. This CDR3 reads CASTLGAGLNYGYTF. The CDR3 nucleotides read TGTGCCAGCACCCTCGGGGCAGGATTGAACTATGGCTACACCTTC.

This clonotype has a handful of counts. The rearrangement joins TRBV28 to TRBJ2-1; 8 nucleotides match TRBD2. Germline lookup yields CDR1 MDHEN and CDR2 SYDVKM. The V and J ends lost 2 bases and 1 base, in that order; junction bases with no gene match: 7. There are 17 residues in the CDR3. DNA of the CDR3: TGTGCCAGCAGTTTACTGCGAGGCGGGAGGTCCTACAATGAGCAGTTCTTC. It codes for CASSLLRGGRSYNEQFF.

The rearrangement joins TRBV10-3 to TRBJ2-1, with D possibly being TRBD1 (5 bases). Germline V gene lookup returns CDR1 ENHRY and CDR2 SYGVKD. V gave up 6 bases and J gave up 6 bases, with 15 bases separating them. The CDR3 loop spans 14 amino acids. Here the CDR3 DNA reads TGTGCCATCAGCCAAGGGGCCTTTACCAATGAGCAGTTCTTC. It encodes CAISQGAFTNEQFF.

In this sample, this clonotype turned up a few times. This chain joins TRBV28 and TRBJ2-6; tentative D call: TRBD2 (6 bases). The CDR3 has 16 amino acids. V gave up 10 bases and J gave up 0 bases, with 16 bases separating them. Per the germline V gene, CDR1 is MDHEN and CDR2 is SYDVKM. The CDR3 loop is CATTRWGDSGANVLTF. As DNA, the CDR3 is TGTGCCACCACGCGGTGGGGGGACTCTGGGGCCAACGTCCTGACTTTC.

V is TRBV11-2 and J is TRBJ2-1; D gene ambiguous. This CDR3 has 12 amino acids. V gave up 5 bases and J gave up 10 bases, with 12 bases separating them. Germline V lookup: CDR1 SGHAT, CDR2 FQNNGV. The CDR3 nucleotides read TGTGCCAGCAGCATTAGGGTGGACGAGCAGTTCTTC. It yields the protein CASSIRVDEQFF.

The genes are TRBV6-5 and TRBJ2-7; the match to TRBD2 covers 9 bases. The length of the CDR3 is 15 residues. CDR1 MNHEY and CDR2 SVGAGI come from the germline V gene. Trimming took 0 bases from V and 2 from J; bases not matched to a gene: 2. The CDR3 DNA reads as TGTGCCAGCAGTTACTCTTCTAGCGGGGCCTACGAGCAGTACTTC. Translating gives CASSYSSSGAYEQYF.

Only a few counts were recorded for this clonotype. V gene TRBV4-1 combines with J gene TRBJ2-7, with 13 bases lining up with TRBD2. V lost 1 base, J lost 4 bases, and 1 base stayed unmatched. CDR1 is MGHRA and CDR2 is YSYEKL in the germline V gene. The CDR3 runs 15 residues. CDR3 amino acids: CASSQGLAGGYEQYF. CDR3 DNA sequence: TGCGCCAGCAGCCAAGGACTAGCGGGAGGATACGAGCAGTACTTC.

The chain employs TRBV12-3 or TRBV12-4 and TRBJ1-5; 7 nucleotides agree with TRBD1. Losses at the gene ends were 2 bases for V and 0 bases for J; bases not matched to a gene: 16. CDR3 length: 20 amino acids. CDR3 loop: CASSLIRGPVDRASNQPQHF. The CDR3 nucleotides read TGTGCCAGCAGTTTAATTAGGGGTCCGGTCGACAGGGCTAGCAATCAGCCCCAGCATTTT.

This clonotype was seen ten or more times. The J gene is TRBJ2-1, the V gene TRBV12-3 or TRBV12-4; either TRBD1 or TRBD2 may supply D (6 bases each). The CDR3 consists of 15 residues. The ends were cut back, 5 bases at V and 6 bases at J, with 17 bases in the middle. The CDR3 here is CASSARLEGGNEQFF. CDR3 sequence (DNA): TGTGCCAGCAGTGCCCGACTAGAGGGGGGCAATGAGCAGTTCTTC.

The V call is TRBV5-1, the J call TRBJ2-3; D gene unclear. The CDR3 sequence is 15 residues long. Germline CDR1 is SGHRS and CDR2 is YFSETQ. The ends were cut back, 4 bases at V and 1 base at J, with 13 bases in the middle. CDR3 DNA sequence: TGCGCCAGCAGCCCAGGACCCATCGGCACAGATACGCAGTATTTT. This translates into CASSPGPIGTDTQYF.

This clonotype was recorded many times. J is TRBJ2-7 and V is TRBV20-1; the match to TRBD1 covers 7 bases. Trimming cost V 6 bases and J 0 bases; bases outside gene matches: 8. CDR1 DFQATT and CDR2 SNEGSKA come from the germline V gene (reference sequence). The CDR3 consists of 14 residues. CDR3 region: CSATSGTASYEQYF. CDR3 coding DNA: TGCAGTGCAACCTCCGGGACAGCCTCCTACGAGCAGTACTTC.

The V call is TRBV12-3 or TRBV12-4, the J call TRBJ2-5; no firm D call. The CDR3 is 15 residues long. V gave up 3 bases and J gave up 5 bases, with 16 bases separating them. CDR3 residues: CASSFYGVEGETQYF. The CDR3 DNA is TGTGCCAGCAGTTTCTACGGCGTCGAAGGGGAGACCCAGTACTTC.

The CDR3 DNA sequence: TGTGCCAGCAGCCTCGGACACAACAATCAGCCCCAGCATTTT. As protein: CASSLGHNNQPQHF. The chain employs TRBV27 and TRBJ1-5; a weak D match, TRBD1 (5 bases). This CDR3 spans 14 amino acids. Germline V gives CDR1 MNHEY, CDR2 SMNVEV (reference sequence). Deletions cut 6 bases from V and 3 bases from J, with 12 bases between.

This clonotype was recorded a few times. In nucleotides, the CDR3 is TGTGCCAGCAGAAGAGGGGGTTGGAGCGGCTACACCTTC. Translated, it gives CASRRGGWSGYTF. This chain connects TRBV12-3 or TRBV12-4 to TRBJ1-2; maybe TRBD1 (6 bases). V lost 6 bases, J lost 8 bases, and 16 bases lay in between. CDR3 length: 13 residues.

The genes are TRBV5-8 and TRBJ2-1; the D gene is possibly TRBD2 (6 bases). Trimming removed 2 bases from V and 6 bases from J, with 21 bases in between. CDR3 length: 17 amino acids. CDR1 and CDR2 (germline): SGHTS, YDEGEE. The CDR3 bases are TGTGCCAGCAGCTTTTTCCGAGGGCGCGGGGTTTTCAATGAGCAGTTCTTC. Translation: CASSFFRGRGVFNEQFF.

The sample holds many counts of this clonotype. A read error may account for a junction end that differs from germline. Here the CDR3 reads CASSLPSGEVYF. CDR3 DNA: TGTGCCAGCAGTTTACCTAGTGGGGAGGTCTACTTC. The rearrangement joins TRBV12-3 or TRBV12-4 to TRBJ2-1; possible D gene TRBD2, 6 bases. This CDR3 has 12 amino acids.

J is TRBJ2-3 and V is TRBV29-1; possibly TRBD2 for D (6 bases). The CDR3 loop spans 16 amino acids. Trimming removed 4 bases from V and 0 bases from J, with 17 bases in between. Per the germline V gene, CDR1 is SQVTM and CDR2 is ANQGSEA. The chain's CDR3 is CSVGGVVLGSTDTQYF. In DNA form, the CDR3 reads TGCAGCGTTGGGGGGGTCGTACTAGGGAGCACAGATACGCAGTATTTT.

The rearrangement links TRBV28 to TRBJ2-1; 12 nucleotides line up with TRBD2. V gave up 7 bases and J gave up 7 bases; unmatched junction bases: 8. The germline CDR1 and CDR2 sequences are MDHEN and SYDVKM. The CDR3 sequence is 15 residues long. In DNA, the CDR3 is TGTGCCAGCACGACTAGCGGGAGTAGGGGGAATGAGCAGTTCTTC. Translation: CASTTSGSRGNEQFF.

This clonotype was seen a handful of times. The chain carries TRBV12-3 or TRBV12-4 and TRBJ2-1; 7 bases are shared with TRBD2. The length of the CDR3 is 15 residues. J was trimmed by 1 base and V by 5 bases; bases with no gene match: 5. CDR3 nucleotides: TGTGCCAGCAGTCCGTCGGGACTATCCTACAATGAGCAGTTCTTC. Its protein is CASSPSGLSYNEQFF.

This clonotype was observed a few times. This rearrangement joins TRBV15 to TRBJ2-7; the D gene is possibly TRBD2 (6 bases). CDR1 is LNHNV, CDR2 YYDKDF, per germline (reference sequence). V gave up 3 bases and J gave up 4 bases, with 10 bases separating them. This CDR3 region has 13 residues. The CDR3 spells CATSSGRGYEQYF. The CDR3, as DNA: TGTGCCACCAGCAGCGGGAGAGGGTACGAGCAGTACTTC.